Listed below are T cell receptor beta chains from one sample, sequenced in a study of cytomegalovirus exposure and HLA in healthy donors. The protocol was immunoSEQ multiplex PCR, while the TCRdb copy is restricted to in-frame clones and leaves out a portion. The data show 120,000 or so clones, 75% to 90% seen once. The sample taken for sequencing was PBMCs. These receptors originate from a woman between 18 and 30 years old in good health and CMV-seronegative. Both conserved end residues are trimmed from each CDR3. The order of the fields is J gene, V gene, CDR3 protein.

TRBJ2-1	TRBV5-1	ASSSGTTTYNEQF
TRBJ1-2	TRBV28	ASSLGTARRYGYT
TRBJ1-3	TRBV11-2	ASSLVRTDPNIY
TRBJ2-7	TRBV6-1	ASRVTGGLYEQY
TRBJ2-7	TRBV18	ASSRAGTEMY
TRBJ2-2	TRBV10-2	ASSEGGSNTGELF
TRBJ2-3	TRBV4-2	ASSPQPGGSTDTQY
TRBJ1-4	TRBV7-2	ASSPQGEGPYDEKMF
TRBJ2-2	TRBV7-6	ASSLLGTGVAGELF
TRBJ1-1	TRBV27	ASSSLQGWGTEAF
TRBJ2-1	TRBV27	ASSLRRFRGLAGDKNEQF
TRBJ2-7	TRBV13	ASSLRLAGGSYEQY
TRBJ1-2	TRBV28	ASSPMGVRTGAFNYGYT
TRBJ1-1	TRBV5-4	ASRSGQDDTEAF
TRBJ1-5	TRBV28	ATTMGQGVGGNQPQH
TRBJ2-7	TRBV4-1	ASSQGRQGLSYEQY
TRBJ2-3	TRBV6-5	ASSYGTSDTDTQY
TRBJ2-5	TRBV18	ASSRDYGETQY
TRBJ1-3	TRBV19	ASSNPNGNTIY
TRBJ2-3	TRBV27	ASRDTGTDTQY
TRBJ2-2	TRBV23-1	ASSKDWRTGELF
TRBJ2-7	TRBV29-1	SVGGTDDYSEQY
TRBJ1-3	TRBV7-8	ASSLPRIPGNTIY
TRBJ1-2	TRBV19	ASSPGQGNHYGYT
TRBJ2-7	TRBV27	ASSLNSGRDEQY
TRBJ1-1	TRBV27	ASRTANTEAF
TRBJ1-3	TRBV19	ASSIDRGSGNTIY
TRBJ2-7	TRBV29-1	SAISGSGSYEQY
TRBJ2-4	TRBV27	ASSFNLAGNIQY